This T cell receptor beta chain was obtained from a study of cytomegalovirus exposure and HLA in healthy donors. Study in general: The early release's HLA-typed donors yielded tens of millions of unique TCRs.

13 Jbeta primers and 60 Vbeta primers were used for the PCR. Assay: immunoSEQ multiplex PCR; the TCRdb copy retains only in-frame clones and omits some. Of about 190,000 clones listed, about 85% were seen once; the top ten hold about 1%. Findings and limits, study-wide: Accurate predictions that matched the HLA-A and HLA-B alleles of most subjects were reportedly made from TCR beta sequences. V- and J-gene trimming in TCR beta was tied to a missense DCLRE1C variant by an analysis performed later.

Turning to this clone: Antigen unknown.

Germline CDR1 SNHLY, CDR2 FYNNEI. V was trimmed by 5 bases and J by 0 bases, leaving 15 bases between them. The CDR3 loop spans 16 amino acids. The TCR originated in a boy aged 2 to 10 in good health and CMV-seronegative. The genes are TRBV2 and TRBJ2-3, with D perhaps matching TRBD2 (6 bases). The sequencing sample was made of PBMCs. CDR3 sequence: CASSTPGGESTDTQYF. In DNA, the CDR3 is TGTGCCAGCAGTACCCCTGGCGGGGAAAGCACAGATACGCAGTATTTT.